This T cell receptor beta chain was observed in a study of blood T cells in healthy people across ages. Broader study findings: Per million T cells, TCR beta diversity dropped roughly linearly as age increased.

A sample-barcoded 5' primer and a J-beta primer mix were used in a second PCR of roughly 6 to 11 cycles. The authors tagged each cDNA molecule using a template-switch adaptor with 12 random nucleotides. TCRdb reprocessed the 5' RACE reads with MiXCR, giving one entry per CDR3 protein. Among almost 300,000 distinct CDR3 sequences listed, less than 30% were seen once. Only a few counts were recorded for this clonotype. The target antigen is unknown. Per the germline V gene, CDR1 is SGHRS and CDR2 is YFSETQ. V lost 2 bases to trimming and J lost 5 bases, with 7 bases between them. The CDR3 sequence is 12 residues long.

This receptor was taken from a woman in her 70s in good health. The V and J genes are TRBV5-1 and TRBJ2-5; D is unresolved. Sequenced input: blood. The CDR3 protein is CASSFQSETQYF. The CDR3 nucleotides are TGCGCCAGCAGCTTCCAGAGTGAGACCCAGTACTTC.